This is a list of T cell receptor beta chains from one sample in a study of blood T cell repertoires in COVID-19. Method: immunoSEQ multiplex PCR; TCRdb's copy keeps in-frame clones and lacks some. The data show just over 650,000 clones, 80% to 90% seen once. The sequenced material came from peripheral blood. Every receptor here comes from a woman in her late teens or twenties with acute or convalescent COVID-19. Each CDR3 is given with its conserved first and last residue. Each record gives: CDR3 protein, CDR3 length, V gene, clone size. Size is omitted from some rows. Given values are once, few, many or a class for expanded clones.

CDR3aa: CASSDSEVGQGNIQYF; len: 16; v_gene: TRBV10-1; abundance: NA
CDR3aa: CASSVGQAPEIYEQYF; len: 16; v_gene: TRBV9; abundance: NA
CDR3aa: CATSRAPGLTEAFF; len: 14; v_gene: TRBV15; abundance: NA
CDR3aa: CASSFPGQGRFSIPASYEQYF; len: 21; v_gene: TRBV6-2/TRBV6-3; abundance: once
CDR3aa: CASSPIGSSYNSPLHF; len: 16; v_gene: TRBV7-2; abundance: NA
CDR3aa: CASSGDRVGEQYF; len: 13; v_gene: TRBV5-1; abundance: NA
CDR3aa: CASSRGGGSNTEAFF; len: 15; v_gene: TRBV6-5; abundance: NA
CDR3aa: CASSFDSQNTEAFF; len: 14; v_gene: TRBV5-4; abundance: NA
CDR3aa: CASSEAGERGGWELFF; len: 16; v_gene: TRBV6-1; abundance: NA
CDR3aa: CASGLGTERNYGYTF; len: 15; v_gene: TRBV6-5; abundance: NA
CDR3aa: CASNPIGVMNYGYTF; len: 15; v_gene: TRBV4-2; abundance: once
CDR3aa: CASSYRGEGAHEQYF; len: 15; v_gene: TRBV6-5; abundance: NA
CDR3aa: CASSLGRGKAFF; len: 12; v_gene: TRBV12-3/TRBV12-4; abundance: NA
CDR3aa: CASSQSETVECLGYTF; len: 16; v_gene: TRBV23-1; abundance: NA
CDR3aa: CASSYRAGALGNEQFF; len: 16; v_gene: TRBV6-5; abundance: NA
CDR3aa: CAWNQGEGYTF; len: 11; v_gene: TRBV30; abundance: NA
CDR3aa: CASSYQREGYGYTF; len: 14; v_gene: TRBV6-5; abundance: once
CDR3aa: CASGFSSGHAGDEQFF; len: 16; v_gene: TRBV12-5; abundance: NA
CDR3aa: CASSLRTSGGQSTDTQYF; len: 18; v_gene: TRBV5-5; abundance: NA
CDR3aa: CASSLAGGVYEQYF; len: 14; v_gene: TRBV18; abundance: NA
CDR3aa: CASSSNLRGRSTEAFF; len: 16; v_gene: TRBV5-4; abundance: few
CDR3aa: CASSVDLRGLYGNQPQHF; len: 18; v_gene: TRBV9; abundance: NA
CDR3aa: CSVNGLAGGPPTDTQYF; len: 17; v_gene: TRBV29-1; abundance: once
CDR3aa: CASSLDRESQPQHF; len: 14; v_gene: TRBV5-1; abundance: NA
CDR3aa: CASSWTGHNYGYTF; len: 14; v_gene: TRBV2; abundance: many
CDR3aa: CASSHEGANYGYTF; len: 14; v_gene: TRBV7-9; abundance: once
CDR3aa: CASGSTSDEQFF; len: 12; v_gene: TRBV9; abundance: NA
CDR3aa: CASRTQGTNYGYTF; len: 14; v_gene: TRBV19; abundance: NA
CDR3aa: CASSGNSGENEQFF; len: 14; v_gene: TRBV6-4; abundance: NA
CDR3aa: CASSLWDRDRGEQFF; len: 15; v_gene: TRBV7-9; abundance: once
CDR3aa: CASSDLDRGYQPQHF; len: 15; v_gene: TRBV6-1; abundance: NA
CDR3aa: CASSPPPGGNLNTEAFF; len: 17; v_gene: TRBV13; abundance: NA
CDR3aa: CASSQGKGLTEAFF; len: 14; v_gene: TRBV4-1; abundance: NA
CDR3aa: CASSEIFGVERTDTQYF; len: 17; v_gene: TRBV10-2; abundance: NA
CDR3aa: CASSQVRGQGFNSPLHF; len: 17; v_gene: TRBV14; abundance: NA
CDR3aa: CASSPGDRVTDTQYF; len: 15; v_gene: TRBV6-5; abundance: few
CDR3aa: CASSPTGALWTEAFF; len: 15; v_gene: TRBV27; abundance: NA
CDR3aa: CASSYYKTVVNTEAFF; len: 16; v_gene: TRBV6-6; abundance: NA
CDR3aa: CASRPDSTLEAFF; len: 13; v_gene: TRBV7-9; abundance: NA
CDR3aa: CSVSRKLNTEAFF; len: 13; v_gene: TRBV29-1; abundance: NA
CDR3aa: CAIGAMNTEAFF; len: 12; v_gene: TRBV10-3; abundance: NA
CDR3aa: CASSPGTIRYEQYF; len: 14; v_gene: TRBV18; abundance: NA
CDR3aa: CASSPPSQETQYF; len: 13; v_gene: TRBV18; abundance: NA
CDR3aa: CASSQDVETGVYNEQFF; len: 17; v_gene: TRBV4-1; abundance: NA
CDR3aa: CASSGDRVYGYTF; len: 13; v_gene: TRBV2; abundance: NA
CDR3aa: CSAPSGTNYGYTF; len: 13; v_gene: TRBV29-1; abundance: NA
CDR3aa: CASSDQGTANTEAFF; len: 15; v_gene: TRBV6-4; abundance: NA
CDR3aa: CASSEGGRVYQETQYF; len: 16; v_gene: TRBV25-1; abundance: NA
CDR3aa: CASSLGGQGPREQFF; len: 15; v_gene: TRBV11-3; abundance: NA
CDR3aa: CASSLAEQGVWAFF; len: 14; v_gene: TRBV7-8; abundance: NA
CDR3aa: CAWRRQGSDIQYF; len: 13; v_gene: TRBV30; abundance: NA
CDR3aa: CASSQEGRGPEGYTF; len: 15; v_gene: TRBV4-3; abundance: NA
CDR3aa: CATSQRGGTDTQYF; len: 14; v_gene: TRBV24-1; abundance: NA
CDR3aa: CASSAGQGNYGYTF; len: 14; v_gene: TRBV19; abundance: NA
CDR3aa: CASSLSLSGQLNEKLFF; len: 17; v_gene: TRBV25-1; abundance: NA
CDR3aa: CASSPGTGGQFF; len: 12; v_gene: TRBV13; abundance: NA
CDR3aa: CASSLAFGQGGLSTEAFF; len: 18; v_gene: TRBV5-1; abundance: few